Included here is one T cell receptor beta chain sequence, with context. This clonotype appeared many times. The target of this receptor is not known. No per-base quality is available; no much larger clone lies one base away. Inclusive of the bounding cysteine and phenylalanine, the CDR3 is 13 residues long. Only the CDR3 region is kept as DNA, spanning 39 bases read in frame from base 1. Via the germline V gene (reference sequence), CDR1 is DFQATT and CDR2 SNEGSKA. V and J are truncated by 1 base and 12 bases respectively, leaving an intervening sequence of 18 bases. The sample comes from a study of CD8 T cells in ankylosing spondylitis (dated by TCRdb to 2016 to 2017). General notes on the study: T cell receptor beta repertoires were profiled in healthy donors and ankylosing spondylitis patients so that disease-linked TCR variants could be found. In total, the full study cohort was made up of roughly 100 healthy donors and approximately 24 ankylosing spondylitis patients. Samples of peripheral blood were taken, and for ankylosing spondylitis patients, synovial fluid was collected as well. Broader findings and caveats from the paper: Some motif variants had previously been reported in the synovial fluid and blood of reactive arthritis patients, which suggests shared mechanisms of disease initiation. Blood from ankylosing spondylitis patients appeared to be characterized by a TCR beta motif composed of several highly homologous amino acid variants. The disease-linked clones were reported to be significantly enriched in matched synovial fluid samples from ankylosing spondylitis patients. A CD8+ phenotype was shown by the disease-linked clones, which were found at relatively low frequencies in peripheral blood.

Sequencing used an Illumina HiSeq 2500. Quantitative 5'-RACE with molecular barcodes was used to prepare TCR beta libraries. The authors' analysis ran thus. Disease-linked TCR variants were identified with a new computational method built on a probabilistic model of VDJ rearrangement. TCRdb cleaned the public reads at Q25 with fastp, built clones with MiXCR and kept in-frame beta chains. Under each unique CDR3 protein, matching rows form one entry showing the most common genes and DNA. The V and J calls follow TCRdb's processing rather than the paper's. The sample yields 500,000 or so distinct CDR3 sequences; about 5.2% were counted once. In total, the top ten clones hold under 4.5% of the sample.

This TCR came from a male donor with ankylosing spondylitis. Sequencing was carried out using blood, either unsorted or a sorted T cell fraction (not recorded which). The chain uses TRBV20-1 and TRBJ1-1; 6 matching bases give a weak D call of TRBD1. The DNA sequence is TGCAGTGCTAGAGTCCCCTACAGGGAGACACCTTTCTTT. Its translation is CSARVPYRETPFF.